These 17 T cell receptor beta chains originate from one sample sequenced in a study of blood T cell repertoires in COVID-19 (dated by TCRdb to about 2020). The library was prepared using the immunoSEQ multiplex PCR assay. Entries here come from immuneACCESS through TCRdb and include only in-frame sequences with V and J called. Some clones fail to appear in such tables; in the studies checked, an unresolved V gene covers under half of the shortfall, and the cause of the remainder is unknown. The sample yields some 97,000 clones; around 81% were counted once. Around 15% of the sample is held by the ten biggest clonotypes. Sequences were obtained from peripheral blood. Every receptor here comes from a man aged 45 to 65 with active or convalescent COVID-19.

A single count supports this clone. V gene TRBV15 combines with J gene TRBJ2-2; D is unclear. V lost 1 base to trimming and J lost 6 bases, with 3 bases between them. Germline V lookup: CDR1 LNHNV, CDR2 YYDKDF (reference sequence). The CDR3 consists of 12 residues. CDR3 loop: CATSRGAGELFF. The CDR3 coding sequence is TGTGCCACCAGCAGAGGCGCCGGGGAGCTGTTTTTT.

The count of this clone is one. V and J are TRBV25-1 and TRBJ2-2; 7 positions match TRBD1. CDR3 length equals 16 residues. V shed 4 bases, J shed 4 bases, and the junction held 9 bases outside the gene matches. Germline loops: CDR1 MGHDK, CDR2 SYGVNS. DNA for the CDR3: TGTGCCAGCAGTGGACTCCGACAGGGTTTCACCGGGGAGCTGTTTTTT. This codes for CASSGLRQGFTGELFF.

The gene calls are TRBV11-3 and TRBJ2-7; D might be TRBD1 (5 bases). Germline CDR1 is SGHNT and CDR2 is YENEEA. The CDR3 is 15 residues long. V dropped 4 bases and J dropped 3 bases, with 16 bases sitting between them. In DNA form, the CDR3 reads TGTGCCAGCAGCTACTTTGCCGGACAAAACTACGAGCAGTACTTC. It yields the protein CASSYFAGQNYEQYF.

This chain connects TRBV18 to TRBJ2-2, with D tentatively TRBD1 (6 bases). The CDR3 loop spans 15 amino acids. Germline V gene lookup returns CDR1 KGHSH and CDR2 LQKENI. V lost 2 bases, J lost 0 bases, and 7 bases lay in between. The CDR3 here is CASSPGTPNTGELFF. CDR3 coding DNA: TGTGCCAGCTCACCAGGGACACCGAACACCGGGGAGCTGTTTTTT.

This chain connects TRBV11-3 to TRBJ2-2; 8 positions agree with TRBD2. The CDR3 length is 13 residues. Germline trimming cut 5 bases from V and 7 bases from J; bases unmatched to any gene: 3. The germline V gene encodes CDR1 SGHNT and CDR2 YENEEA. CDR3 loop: CASSAGGGGELFF. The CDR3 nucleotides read TGTGCCAGCAGCGCGGGGGGCGGCGGGGAGCTGTTTTTT.

This chain's CDR3 is CASSAYPREPQETQYF. The CDR3 region has the DNA TGTGCCAGCAGCGCCTACCCGCGGGAGCCCCAAGAGACCCAGTACTTC. The chain employs TRBV9 and TRBJ2-5, with 7 positions matching TRBD2. Germline CDR1 reads SGDLS; CDR2 reads YYNGEE. The CDR3 runs to 16 residues. V shed 3 bases and J 1 base; nucleotides not matched to a gene: 9.

Here the CDR3 reads CASSEQASGPYEQYF. The CDR3 bases are TGTGCCAGCAGTGAACAGGCTAGCGGCCCCTACGAGCAGTACTTC. The J gene is TRBJ2-7, the V gene TRBV25-1, with 7 positions matching TRBD2. With 2 bases clipped from V and 2 bases from J, the junction kept 6 bases outside the gene matches. The CDR3 loop spans 15 amino acids. Germline V gene data show CDR1 as MGHDK and CDR2 as SYGVNS.

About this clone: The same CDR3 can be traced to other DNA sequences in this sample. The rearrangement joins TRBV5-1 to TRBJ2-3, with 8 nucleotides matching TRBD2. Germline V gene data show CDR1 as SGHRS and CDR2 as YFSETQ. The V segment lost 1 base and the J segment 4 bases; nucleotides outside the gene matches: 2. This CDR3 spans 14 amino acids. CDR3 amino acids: CASSLSGRADTQYF. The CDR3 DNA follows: TGCGCCAGCAGCTTGAGCGGGAGAGCAGATACGCAGTATTTT.

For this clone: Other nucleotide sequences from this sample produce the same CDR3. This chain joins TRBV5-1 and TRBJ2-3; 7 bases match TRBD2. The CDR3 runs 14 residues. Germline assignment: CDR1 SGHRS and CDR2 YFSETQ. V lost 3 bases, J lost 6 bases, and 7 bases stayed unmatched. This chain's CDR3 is CASSSGLVADTQYF. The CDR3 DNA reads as TGCGCCAGCAGCTCCGGACTAGTTGCGGATACGCAGTATTTT.

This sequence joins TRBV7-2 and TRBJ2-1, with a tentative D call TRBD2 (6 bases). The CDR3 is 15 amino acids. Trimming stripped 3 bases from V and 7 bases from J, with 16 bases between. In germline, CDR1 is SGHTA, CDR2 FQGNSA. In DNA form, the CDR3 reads TGTGCCAGCAGCTTCGGACTAAGCGGAGGTAATGAGCAGTTCTTC. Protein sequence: CASSFGLSGGNEQFF.

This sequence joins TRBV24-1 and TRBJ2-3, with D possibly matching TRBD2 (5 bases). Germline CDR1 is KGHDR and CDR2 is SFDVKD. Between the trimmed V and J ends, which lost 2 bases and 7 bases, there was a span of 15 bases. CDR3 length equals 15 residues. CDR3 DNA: TGTGCCACCAGTGATTCCGATTCTACTAGGTATACGCAGTATTTT. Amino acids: CATSDSDSTRYTQYF.

The CDR3: CASSTPGQGNTIYF. The CDR3 DNA reads as TGTGCCAGCAGTACCCCGGGACAGGGAAACACCATATATTTT. V usage is TRBV6-5 and J usage is TRBJ1-3; TRBD1 aligns across 7 bases. The germline gives CDR1 MNHEY, CDR2 SVGAGI. V dropped 5 bases and J dropped 4; count of bases not matched to a gene: 5. CDR3 length equals 14 residues.

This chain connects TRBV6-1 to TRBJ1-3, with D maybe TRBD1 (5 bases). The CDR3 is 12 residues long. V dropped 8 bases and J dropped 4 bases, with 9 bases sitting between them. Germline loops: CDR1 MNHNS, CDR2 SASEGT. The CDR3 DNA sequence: TGTGCCAGCTATCAGGGAGGAAACACCATATATTTT. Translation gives CASYQGGNTIYF.

The CDR3 loop is CASSQDSTTSNQPQHF. The CDR3 DNA reads TGCGCCAGCAGCCAAGATTCGACAACTAGCAATCAGCCCCAGCATTTT. The chain carries TRBV4-1 and TRBJ1-5; D is uncertain. Germline CDR1 and CDR2: MGHRA and YSYEKL. V lost 0 bases to trimming and J lost 0 bases, with 9 bases between them. This CDR3 spans 16 amino acids.

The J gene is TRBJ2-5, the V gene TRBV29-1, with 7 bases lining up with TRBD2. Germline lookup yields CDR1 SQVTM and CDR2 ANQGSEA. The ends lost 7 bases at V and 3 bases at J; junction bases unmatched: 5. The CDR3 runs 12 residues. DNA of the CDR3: TGCAGCGCCGGGGCGGGGGAAGAGACCCAGTACTTC. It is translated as CSAGAGEETQYF.

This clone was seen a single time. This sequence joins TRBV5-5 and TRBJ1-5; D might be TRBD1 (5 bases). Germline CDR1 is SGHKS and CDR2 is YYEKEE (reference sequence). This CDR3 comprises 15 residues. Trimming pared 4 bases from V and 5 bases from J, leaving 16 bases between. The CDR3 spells CASSPQVGEDQPQHF. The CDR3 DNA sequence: TGTGCCAGCAGCCCGCAAGTGGGGGAGGATCAGCCCCAGCATTTT.

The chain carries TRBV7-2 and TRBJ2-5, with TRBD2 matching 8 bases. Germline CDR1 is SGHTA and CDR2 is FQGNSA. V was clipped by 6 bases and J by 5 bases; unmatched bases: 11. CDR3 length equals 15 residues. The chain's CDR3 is CASRYGTRLDETQYF. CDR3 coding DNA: TGTGCCAGCAGATACGGGACTAGGCTTGACGAGACCCAGTACTTC.